The 11 T cell receptor beta chains given below trace back to one sample, sequenced in a study of long-term antiretroviral therapy in people with HIV. At the survey level, the v3.0 immunoSEQ assay was run. Clones were read by immunoSEQ multiplex PCR, and TCRdb kept only the in-frame ones, dropping some. The sample includes approximately 41,000 clones, over 75% of them seen just once. Sequenced material: unsorted PBMCs, taken 1.5 years after starting antiretroviral therapy. The receptors stem from a man younger than 30 with HIV.

This chain joins TRBV7-2 and TRBJ2-2; possibly TRBD1 for D (6 bases). This CDR3 is 14 amino acids long. The germline CDR1 and CDR2 sequences are SGHTA and FQGNSA. Between the trimmed V and J ends, which lost 5 bases and 9 bases, there was a span of 16 bases. DNA of the CDR3: TGTGCCAGCAGCCATTCCCAGGGGTTCAGGGAGCTGTTTTTT. It specifies CASSHSQGFRELFF.

This chain uses TRBV2 with TRBJ1-3, with D unresolved. Germline V CDR1 and CDR2: SNHLY, FYNNEI. The CDR3 extends over 13 amino acids. Trimming pared 4 bases from V and 0 bases from J, leaving 4 bases between. CDR3 DNA sequence: TGTGCCAGCAGTGTTGCCTCTGGAAACACCATATATTTT. Its protein product is CASSVASGNTIYF.

The chain links TRBV7-9 to TRBJ2-7; either TRBD1 or TRBD2 may fit D (5 bases each). Trimming pared 4 bases from V and 6 bases from J, leaving 13 bases between. The germline V gene encodes CDR1 SEHNR and CDR2 FQNEAQ (reference sequence). The CDR3 is 13 amino acids. CDR3 sequence (DNA): TGTGCCAGCAGCTCGTACTCCGGGACCGAGCAGTACTTC. Translated: CASSSYSGTEQYF.

The chain joins TRBV2 to TRBJ2-7; possibly TRBD2 for D (7 bases). The germline V and J ends were trimmed by 8 bases and 1 base, with 12 bases remaining between them. Germline V gene sequence: CDR1 SNHLY, CDR2 FYNNEI. This CDR3 is built from 13 residues. The CDR3 loop reads CASYGGPSYEQYF. For the CDR3, the DNA is TGTGCCAGCTACGGGGGGCCATCCTACGAGCAGTACTTC.

The chain recombines TRBV30 with TRBJ2-1, with D hard to call. Trimming took 1 base from V and 10 from J, leaving 17 bases between them. CDR1 is GTSNPN and CDR2 is SVGIG in the germline V gene (reference sequence). The CDR3 is made up of 14 amino acids. The CDR3 DNA follows: TGTGCCTGGAGTGACCCCGTTAGGAGCGACGAGCAGTTCTTC. Protein product: CAWSDPVRSDEQFF.

The J gene is TRBJ2-6, the V gene TRBV19; TRBD2 matches at 7 bases. In germline, CDR1 is LNHDA, CDR2 SQIVND (reference sequence). With V trimmed by 1 base and J by 2 bases, 2 bases remained unmatched. CDR3 length: 16 amino acids. CDR3 amino acids: CASSIVAGAGANVLTF. CDR3 bases: TGTGCCAGTAGTATAGTCGCGGGAGCTGGGGCCAACGTCCTGACTTTC.

The chain couples TRBV27 to TRBJ1-4; 7 bases agree with TRBD1. The V and J ends lost 5 bases and 4 bases, in that order; junction bases with no gene match: 7. This CDR3 has 15 residues. The germline V gene encodes CDR1 MNHEY and CDR2 SMNVEV (reference sequence). CDR3 sequence: CASSSGTALNEKLFF. The CDR3 DNA reads TGTGCCAGCAGTAGCGGGACAGCTCTTAATGAAAAACTGTTTTTT.

The chain has TRBV27 and TRBJ2-5; TRBD2 matches at 12 bases. The J segment lost 4 bases and the V segment lost 5 bases, leaving 8 bases of the junction unmatched. The CDR3 is 16 residues long. Germline-derived CDR1 and CDR2 are MNHEY and SMNVEV (reference sequence). CDR3 nucleotides: TGTGCCAGCAGTCCCCTAGCGGGAGGGCCTGGAGAGACCCAGTACTTC. Its translation is CASSPLAGGPGETQYF.

V usage is TRBV28 and J usage is TRBJ2-7, with 10 bases that match TRBD1. Germline CDR1 reads MDHEN; CDR2 reads SYDVKM. Trimming took 5 bases from V and 6 from J; bases not matched to a gene: 4. This CDR3 region has 13 residues. CDR3 DNA: TGTGCCAGCAGTATAGGGACAGGGGTCGAGCAGTACTTC. Protein product: CASSIGTGVEQYF.

In this sample, this clone turned up once. The chain couples TRBV11-2 to TRBJ2-5; TRBD2 agrees at 9 bases. Germline CDR1 and CDR2: SGHAT and FQNNGV. The CDR3 is 16 amino acids. Trimming cost V 6 bases and J 4 bases; bases outside gene matches: 12. CDR3 nucleotides: TGTGCCAGCAGTTTACCCTTCCGCGGGAGGGCAGAGACCCAGTACTTC. This translates into CASSLPFRGRAETQYF. The full variable domain, with the rest looked up from reference TRBV11-2 and TRBJ2-5, is EAGVAQSPRYKIIEKRQSVAFWCNPISGHATLYWYQQILGQGPKLLIQFQNNGVVDDSQLPKDRFSAERLKGVDSTLKIQPAKLEDSAVYLCASSLPFRGRAETQYFGPGTRLLVL.

V usage is TRBV27 and J usage is TRBJ2-1, with D hard to call. The CDR3 loop spans 16 amino acids. Trimming took 5 bases from V and 0 from J, leaving 14 bases between them. Germline V gene data show CDR1 as MNHEY and CDR2 as SMNVEV (reference sequence). Here the CDR3 DNA reads TGTGCCAGCAGTCCCAACATAGGAGCCTCCTACAATGAGCAGTTCTTC. Residues: CASSPNIGASYNEQFF.